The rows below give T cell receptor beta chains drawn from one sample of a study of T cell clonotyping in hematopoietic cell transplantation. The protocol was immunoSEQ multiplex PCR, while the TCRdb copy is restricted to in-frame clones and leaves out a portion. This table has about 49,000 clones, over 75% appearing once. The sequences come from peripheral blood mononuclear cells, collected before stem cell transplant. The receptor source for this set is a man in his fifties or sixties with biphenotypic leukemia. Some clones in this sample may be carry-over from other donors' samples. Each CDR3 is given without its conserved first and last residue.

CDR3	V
ASGRDITINYGYT	TRBV7-2
ASKEEPYEQY	TRBV25-1
ASSQGAFYEQY	TRBV10-1
ASSSLAGGVGELF	TRBV7-2
ASSLALGGWTYEQY	TRBV5-1
ASSSQDSYNEQF	TRBV28
ASSQDLAGEVAKNIQY	TRBV4-1
ASSPRQGRVGVGYT	TRBV7-2
ASSFGDQGAGANVLT	TRBV7-8
ASIQTGRGYGYT	TRBV19
ASSMNGASGSETQY	TRBV19
ASSQQSGETEAF	TRBV5-1
ASGGRDAGANVLT	TRBV6-5
ASSLTGVTKETQY	TRBV28
ASSPGLDSNTQY	TRBV14
ASSVDRGQYNEQF	TRBV9
ASSAPRKNQPQH	TRBV19
AWRGEISSYNSPLH	TRBV30
ASSTTSGGTYEQY	TRBV5-1
ASSHPGQGEGGYT	TRBV4-1
ASSPGGTEAYEQY	TRBV28
SVDVVAGGSTDTQY	TRBV29-1
ASSMQWQGQSYEQY	TRBV19
AWGSPDTAGELF	TRBV30
ASSLRDRAWTEAF	TRBV5-6
SVEGTGDDEKLF	TRBV29-1
SARDRGEQY	TRBV20-1
ASSLDAGRETQY	TRBV7-2
SVEGTVRPYEQY	TRBV29-1
ASSLAAENTGELF	TRBV7-2
ASSVVVAGWSYNEQF	TRBV2
ASSFSSYEQY	TRBV28
ASSLLGSIQETQY	TRBV11-1
ASTRDRGGTQY	TRBV2
AWSGGAAGEKLF	TRBV30
ASGQRAENIQY	TRBV6-6
ASSQEPRDYEKLF	TRBV4-1
ASSMGVETQY	TRBV5-1
ASSLGDSNQPQH	TRBV9
ASSQGLTYEQY	TRBV13